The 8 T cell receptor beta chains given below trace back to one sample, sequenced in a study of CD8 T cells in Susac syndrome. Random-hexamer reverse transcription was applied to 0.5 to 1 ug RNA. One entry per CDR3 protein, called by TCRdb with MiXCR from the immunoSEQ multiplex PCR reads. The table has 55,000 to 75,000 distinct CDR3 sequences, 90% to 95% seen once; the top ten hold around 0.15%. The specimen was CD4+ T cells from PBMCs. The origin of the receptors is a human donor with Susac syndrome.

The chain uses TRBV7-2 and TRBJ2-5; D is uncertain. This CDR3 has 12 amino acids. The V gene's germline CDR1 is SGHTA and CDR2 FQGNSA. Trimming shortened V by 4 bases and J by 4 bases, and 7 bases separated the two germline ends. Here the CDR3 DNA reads TGTGCCAGCAGCTGGTTTGGAGAGACCCAGTACTTC. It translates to CASSWFGETQYF.

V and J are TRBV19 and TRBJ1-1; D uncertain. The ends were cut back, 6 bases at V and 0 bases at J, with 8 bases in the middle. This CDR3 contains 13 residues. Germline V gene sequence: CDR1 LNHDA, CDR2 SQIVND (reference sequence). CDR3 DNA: TGTGCCAGTAGCGGCCAGTTGAACACTGAAGCTTTCTTT. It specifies CASSGQLNTEAFF.

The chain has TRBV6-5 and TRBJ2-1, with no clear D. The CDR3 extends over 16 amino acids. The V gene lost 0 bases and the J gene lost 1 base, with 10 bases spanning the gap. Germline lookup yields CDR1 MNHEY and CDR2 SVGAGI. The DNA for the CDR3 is TGTGCCAGCAGTTACTCCCGCAGGCTTTCCTACAATGAGCAGTTCTTC. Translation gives CASSYSRRLSYNEQFF.

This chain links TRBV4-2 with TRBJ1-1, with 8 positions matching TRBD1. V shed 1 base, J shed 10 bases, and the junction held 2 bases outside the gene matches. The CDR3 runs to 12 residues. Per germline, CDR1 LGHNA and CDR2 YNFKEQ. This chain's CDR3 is CASSQGQGIAFF. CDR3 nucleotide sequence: TGTGCCAGCAGCCAAGGACAGGGGATAGCTTTCTTT.

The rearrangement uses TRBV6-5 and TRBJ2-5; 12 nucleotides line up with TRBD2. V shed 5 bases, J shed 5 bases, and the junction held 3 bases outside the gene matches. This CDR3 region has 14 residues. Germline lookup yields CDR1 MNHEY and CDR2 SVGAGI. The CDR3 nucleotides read TGTGCCAGCAGTCTAGCGGGGGGGCATGAGACCCAGTACTTC. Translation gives CASSLAGGHETQYF.

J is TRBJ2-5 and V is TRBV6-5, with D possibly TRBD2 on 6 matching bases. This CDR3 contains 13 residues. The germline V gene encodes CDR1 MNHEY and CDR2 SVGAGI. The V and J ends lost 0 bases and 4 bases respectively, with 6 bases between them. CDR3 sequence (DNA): TGTGCCAGCAGTTACTCGCGGGGAGAGACCCAGTACTTC. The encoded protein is CASSYSRGETQYF.

The CDR3 sequence is CASSFADRVHGYTF. CDR3 coding DNA: TGTGCCAGCAGCTTTGCGGACAGAGTACATGGCTACACCTTC. The chain recombines TRBV5-4 with TRBJ1-2, with D tentatively TRBD1 (6 bases). Between the trimmed V and J ends, which lost 2 bases and 6 bases, there was a span of 14 bases. The CDR3 has 14 residues. Germline V gene data show CDR1 as SGHNT and CDR2 as YYREEE (reference sequence).

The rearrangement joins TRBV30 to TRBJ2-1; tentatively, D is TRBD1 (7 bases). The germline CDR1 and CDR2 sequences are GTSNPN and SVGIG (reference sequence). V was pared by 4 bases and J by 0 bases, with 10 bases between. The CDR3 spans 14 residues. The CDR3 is CAWNRGGSYNEQFF. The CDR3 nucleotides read TGTGCCTGGAACAGGGGAGGCTCCTACAATGAGCAGTTCTTC. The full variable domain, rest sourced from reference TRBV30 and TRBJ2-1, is SQTIHQWPATLVQPVGSPLSLECTVEGTSNPNLYWYRQAAGRGLQLLFYSVGIGQISSEVPQNLSASRPQDRQFILSSKKLLLSDSGFYLCAWNRGGSYNEQFFGPGTRLTVL.